This T cell receptor beta chain was observed in a study of blood T cells in healthy people across ages (dated by TCRdb to the mid-2010s). Background on the whole study: Template switching captured roughly one uniquely barcoded TCR beta cDNA molecule per two T cells in model experiments. To track age-related changes in TCR beta repertoire diversity, the study relied on deep sequencing normalized with unique cDNA molecular identifiers. The donors were divided into four age groups: young (average around 15 years), middle-aged (around 41), aged (approximately 62) and long-lived (about 79). Donors of different ages were randomly distributed across sequencing lanes to avoid experimental bias. Two additional independent replicas of 1 million unique cDNA reads from the same blood draw were analyzed for two donors (one aged 18 to 30 and one aged 80 or older). The research as a whole found: Because profiling used bulk unsorted PBMCs, naive and antigen-experienced compartments could not be compared conclusively. Total diversity estimates from one million sequenced T cells were considered lower bounds and underestimates. The CMV infection status of donors was not known, potentially confounding age-related changes in expanded clonotypes. As age increased, observed TCR beta diversity per million T cells dropped in a roughly linear way, and a significant reduction was already evident by age about 40. Compared with the aged group, more naive CD4+ T cells, fewer expanded clones and increased TCR diversity were shown by the long-lived group, suggesting age selection. Observed TCR beta diversity correlated strongly with the percentage of naive T cells measured by flow cytometry.

Trimming removed 3 bases from V and 6 bases from J, leaving 12 bases between the germline ends. The CDR3 goes from the cysteine to the phenylalanine over 14 residues. Of all the DNA, just the CDR3 is kept, 42 bases in frame from base 1. CDR1 and CDR2, looked up from the germline V gene, are SGHRS and YFSETQ. To note about this clonotype: Its antigen remains unidentified. Qualities for individual bases were not recorded, and no much larger clone is one base off.

Preparation of the library involved 5' RACE. The second PCR ran for about 6 to 12 cycles and used a J-beta primer mix along with a sample-barcoded 5' primer. A template-switch 5' adaptor carrying 12 random nucleotides introduced a unique molecular identifier onto each TCR beta cDNA molecule. At least 2.5 million CDR3-containing paired-end reads were obtained from each sample. All of the RNA was converted into first-strand cDNA using the Mint cDNA synthesis kit, with a TRBC-specific oligonucleotide serving as the primer. Following uracil-DNA glycosylase treatment, all cDNA underwent a first 18-cycle PCR with the universal primers M1SS and BC2_uni_R. As for how the authors treated the data: For normalization, 1 million high-quality reads, each with a distinct molecular identifier, were randomly selected from each sample. Instead of being binned into consensus sequences, reads that shared molecular identifiers were thrown out. MiTCR, set to a Q25 quality threshold and the strictest error-elimination algorithm, was used for CDR3 identification, clonotype clustering and error correction. A nonparametric unseen species model with Euler transformation was used to estimate a lower bound on total TCR beta diversity. TCRdb reprocessed the public reads (quality trimming at Q25 with fastp, clone calling with MiXCR) and kept in-frame beta chains. Under each unique CDR3 protein, matching rows form one entry showing the most common genes and DNA. The V and J calls shown here were made by TCRdb, not taken from the authors' results. For this sample the table gives around 1,800,000 distinct CDR3 sequences, of which around 40% were detected only once. About 21% of the sample belongs to the ten largest clones.

The 40 or so donors, aged about 6 to 90 years, were systemically healthy Caucasian individuals from Russia. Approximately 9 milliliters of peripheral blood were collected from each donor into EDTA-treated Vacutainer tubes. PBMCs were isolated by Ficoll-Paque density-gradient centrifugation, with at least 7 million obtained per sample. Trizol reagent was used to extract total RNA from the PBMCs, yielding at least 6 micrograms per sample. The percentages of naive CD45RAhigh/CD27high T cells were determined by flow cytometry on a PBMC aliquot from every donor. This chain is built from TRBV5-1 and TRBJ1-4; the D gene is possibly TRBD1, with 6 bases matching. The receptor's source is a human donor in good health. The specimen was blood. The bases are TGCGCCAGCAGCTGGGGCAGGGGAGATGAAAAACTGTTTTTT. Translated, this gives CASSWGRGDEKLFF.